The clone carrying this T cell receptor (beta chain) is a singleton in its sample. CD45RO-negative, CCR7-selected cells formed the naive CD8 fraction, which excluded terminally differentiated effector memory CD45RA+ cells. The data belong to a study of shared clonotypes between healthy human individuals. Assay: immunoSEQ multiplex PCR; the TCRdb copy retains only in-frame clones and omits some. The sample lists about 580,000 clones, roughly 98% occurring once. The germline V gene has CDR1 MGHRA and CDR2 YSYEKL. The CDR3 consists of 15 residues. Trimming shortened V by 3 bases and J by 1 base, and 13 bases separated the two germline ends.

Sample: naive CD8+ T cells sorted from blood. The TCR comes from a young man in good health. The chain recombines TRBV4-1 with TRBJ2-7; D is perhaps TRBD2 (6 bases). CDR3 in DNA: TGCGCCAGCAGCCAGAACCGGGAGACGTCCTACGAGCAGTACTTC. Amino acids: CASSQNRETSYEQYF.